The clone carrying this TCR beta chain was observed a single time. V lost 3 bases, J lost 3 bases, and 3 bases stayed unmatched. The CDR3 contains 14 residues. CDR1 MNHNS and CDR2 SASEGT come from the germline V gene. The record originates from a study of blood T cell repertoires in COVID-19. Overall study: Both acute and convalescent COVID-19 samples were obtained from the United States, Italy and Spain. Nucleic acid was either cDNA or gDNA, and it came from T cells, B-cell-depleted T cells, or PBMCs.

Individuals aged roughly 18 to 90 years were recruited from 24 US areas. Clinical histories supplied by participants themselves formed the basis of cohort assignment. Clones were sequenced by immunoSEQ multiplex PCR, and TCRdb holds only the in-frame ones, with some missing. The sample holds about 200,000 clones, 86% seen once. The sample consisted of PBMCs or T cells enriched from blood (not recorded which). V and J are TRBV6-1 and TRBJ2-7; 9 nucleotides align to TRBD2. This TCR was sampled from a man aged 35-49 years with acute COVID-19. The CDR3 coding sequence is TGTGCCAGCAGTGAGAGTAGCGGGAGCTACGAGCAGTACTTC. This gives the protein CASSESSGSYEQYF.